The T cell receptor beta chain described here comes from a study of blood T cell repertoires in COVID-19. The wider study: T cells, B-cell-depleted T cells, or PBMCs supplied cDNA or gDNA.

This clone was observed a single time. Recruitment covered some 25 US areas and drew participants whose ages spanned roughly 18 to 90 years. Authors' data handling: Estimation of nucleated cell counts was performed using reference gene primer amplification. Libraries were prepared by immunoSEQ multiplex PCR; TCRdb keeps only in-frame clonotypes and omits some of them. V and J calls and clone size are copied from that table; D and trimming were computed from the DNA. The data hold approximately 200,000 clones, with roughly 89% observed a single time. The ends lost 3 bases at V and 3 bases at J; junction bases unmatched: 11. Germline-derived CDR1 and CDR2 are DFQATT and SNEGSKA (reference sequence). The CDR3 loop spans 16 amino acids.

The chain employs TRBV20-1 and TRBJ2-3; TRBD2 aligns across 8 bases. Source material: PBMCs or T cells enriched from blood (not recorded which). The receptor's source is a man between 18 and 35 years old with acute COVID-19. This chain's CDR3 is CSASIQAGVWTDTQYF. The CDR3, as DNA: TGCAGTGCTAGTATACAAGCGGGAGTTTGGACAGATACGCAGTATTTT.